Listed below are T cell receptor beta chains from one sample, sequenced in a study of identical twins. MiXCR, run by TCRdb on the 5' RACE reads, gives a single entry per CDR3 protein. In the table there are roughly 570,000 distinct CDR3 sequences, roughly 9.5% of which are singletons. These records were also assigned to another study, of yellow fever vaccine responses in identical twins.

Sequenced: PBMCs. The receptors shown here come from a young woman in good health. Both conserved end residues are trimmed from each CDR3. Each record gives: D gene, CDR3 length, V gene, J gene, CDR3 protein. The D gene is left open where the match is weak.

d_gene: NA; len: 13; v_gene: TRBV2; j_gene: TRBJ2-3; CDR3aa: ASSEGLAGTDTQY
d_gene: NA; len: 15; v_gene: TRBV11-2; j_gene: TRBJ2-4; CDR3aa: ASSLGSLGGLKNIQY
d_gene: NA; len: 13; v_gene: TRBV12-3/TRBV12-4; j_gene: TRBJ2-7; CDR3aa: ASSLAAGQNYEQY
d_gene: TRBD1; len: 13; v_gene: TRBV27; j_gene: TRBJ2-1; CDR3aa: ASSSPTGGYNEQF
d_gene: TRBD2; len: 12; v_gene: TRBV20-1; j_gene: TRBJ2-1; CDR3aa: SASAGLEYNEQF
d_gene: NA; len: 11; v_gene: TRBV5-6; j_gene: TRBJ2-5; CDR3aa: ASSRLRGETQY
d_gene: NA; len: 10; v_gene: TRBV18; j_gene: TRBJ1-4; CDR3aa: ASSQSNEKLF
d_gene: NA; len: 12; v_gene: TRBV11-2; j_gene: TRBJ2-2; CDR3aa: ASRLQGNTGELF
d_gene: TRBD2; len: 11; v_gene: TRBV24-1; j_gene: TRBJ2-1; CDR3aa: ATSDRGGGEQF
d_gene: NA; len: 15; v_gene: TRBV24-1; j_gene: TRBJ2-1; CDR3aa: ATSDFLALSSYNEQF
d_gene: NA; len: 10; v_gene: TRBV5-1; j_gene: TRBJ2-1; CDR3aa: ASSLELYEQF
d_gene: TRBD1; len: 14; v_gene: TRBV20-1; j_gene: TRBJ2-7; CDR3aa: SASPSPGQGAGEQY
d_gene: TRBD2; len: 15; v_gene: TRBV11-2; j_gene: TRBJ2-2; CDR3aa: ASSPHVRGVHTGELF
d_gene: TRBD2; len: 14; v_gene: TRBV7-2; j_gene: TRBJ2-1; CDR3aa: ASSPPGLAGEGEQF
d_gene: NA; len: 15; v_gene: TRBV7-9; j_gene: TRBJ2-5; CDR3aa: ASSFDRQRSFQETQY
d_gene: TRBD2; len: 14; v_gene: TRBV7-9; j_gene: TRBJ2-1; CDR3aa: ASSLYDLAGVNEQF
d_gene: TRBD1; len: 16; v_gene: TRBV10-1; j_gene: TRBJ2-7; CDR3aa: ASSSLDPGQGPNYEQY
d_gene: TRBD1; len: 13; v_gene: TRBV4-3; j_gene: TRBJ2-2; CDR3aa: ASSPDRVNTGELF
d_gene: NA; len: 10; v_gene: TRBV29-1; j_gene: TRBJ2-1; CDR3aa: SGGTVINEQF
d_gene: NA; len: 12; v_gene: TRBV5-1; j_gene: TRBJ2-2; CDR3aa: ASSLIVNTGELF
d_gene: TRBD1; len: 12; v_gene: TRBV2; j_gene: TRBJ2-3; CDR3aa: ASSENRGADTQY
d_gene: NA; len: 12; v_gene: TRBV3-1; j_gene: TRBJ1-1; CDR3aa: ASSQGPGRAEAF
d_gene: NA; len: 12; v_gene: TRBV7-9; j_gene: TRBJ2-5; CDR3aa: ASSFRSGWGTQY
d_gene: NA; len: 13; v_gene: TRBV9; j_gene: TRBJ2-7; CDR3aa: ASSPRTYADNEQY
d_gene: NA; len: 10; v_gene: TRBV29-1; j_gene: TRBJ2-2; CDR3aa: SAPKDTGELF
d_gene: TRBD1; len: 12; v_gene: TRBV6-1; j_gene: TRBJ2-7; CDR3aa: ASSRGRTGHEQY
d_gene: NA; len: 13; v_gene: TRBV6-1; j_gene: TRBJ2-3; CDR3aa: ASSEITRPADTQY
d_gene: NA; len: 13; v_gene: TRBV3-1; j_gene: TRBJ2-2; CDR3aa: ASSQGGHGTGELF
d_gene: NA; len: 16; v_gene: TRBV6-1; j_gene: TRBJ1-4; CDR3aa: ASSSYRPEEKPNEKLF
d_gene: NA; len: 11; v_gene: TRBV20-1; j_gene: TRBJ2-1; CDR3aa: SAKDSVYNEQF
d_gene: TRBD1; len: 15; v_gene: TRBV11-2; j_gene: TRBJ2-7; CDR3aa: ASSLGSGRTGVYEQY
d_gene: TRBD2; len: 17; v_gene: TRBV6-2/TRBV6-3; j_gene: TRBJ2-7; CDR3aa: ASSYHSGTGTSGSYEQY
d_gene: TRBD2; len: 12; v_gene: TRBV2; j_gene: TRBJ2-5; CDR3aa: ASKGAGGQETQY
d_gene: NA; len: 10; v_gene: TRBV29-1; j_gene: TRBJ2-1; CDR3aa: SVEGTPLEQF
d_gene: NA; len: 13; v_gene: TRBV11-2; j_gene: TRBJ2-1; CDR3aa: ASSLDGKPYNEQF
d_gene: NA; len: 12; v_gene: TRBV28; j_gene: TRBJ2-3; CDR3aa: ASSFLKRTDTQY
d_gene: TRBD2; len: 14; v_gene: TRBV9; j_gene: TRBJ2-5; CDR3aa: ASSVLTSGNQETQY
d_gene: TRBD1; len: 11; v_gene: TRBV27; j_gene: TRBJ2-1; CDR3aa: ASSQTGGWEQF
d_gene: NA; len: 17; v_gene: TRBV6-5; j_gene: TRBJ2-5; CDR3aa: ASSYSSRSESQRGETQY
d_gene: NA; len: 14; v_gene: TRBV20-1; j_gene: TRBJ1-6; CDR3aa: SARLSYKDSDSPLH
d_gene: NA; len: 12; v_gene: TRBV10-1; j_gene: TRBJ2-7; CDR3aa: ASSEGGSGYEQY
d_gene: NA; len: 10; v_gene: TRBV6-2/TRBV6-3; j_gene: TRBJ2-5; CDR3aa: ASSYPGKTQY
d_gene: NA; len: 12; v_gene: TRBV29-1; j_gene: TRBJ2-2; CDR3aa: SGGRSGATGELF
d_gene: TRBD2; len: 14; v_gene: TRBV20-1; j_gene: TRBJ2-1; CDR3aa: SAPPRLAGGRDEQF
d_gene: TRBD1; len: 11; v_gene: TRBV10-3; j_gene: TRBJ2-3; CDR3aa: AISTGAGDTQY
d_gene: NA; len: 10; v_gene: TRBV20-1; j_gene: TRBJ2-5; CDR3aa: SAQRNQETQY
d_gene: TRBD2; len: 15; v_gene: TRBV2; j_gene: TRBJ2-1; CDR3aa: ASRDGSGFSSYNEQF
d_gene: TRBD1; len: 14; v_gene: TRBV11-2; j_gene: TRBJ2-7; CDR3aa: ASSLDRDRGGYEQY
d_gene: NA; len: 10; v_gene: TRBV7-2; j_gene: TRBJ2-3; CDR3aa: ASSWETDKQY
d_gene: TRBD2; len: 14; v_gene: TRBV24-1; j_gene: TRBJ2-1; CDR3aa: ATSDPLAGKNNEQF
d_gene: TRBD1; len: 14; v_gene: TRBV7-9; j_gene: TRBJ2-3; CDR3aa: ASSPGTGDRTDTQY
d_gene: TRBD1; len: 14; v_gene: TRBV5-1; j_gene: TRBJ2-1; CDR3aa: ASSLGGQDPLVEQF
d_gene: NA; len: 12; v_gene: TRBV5-1; j_gene: TRBJ2-7; CDR3aa: ASSLEGIMYEQY
d_gene: NA; len: 13; v_gene: TRBV3-1; j_gene: TRBJ2-7; CDR3aa: ASSHYGSVSYEQY